This TCR beta chain was sequenced during a study of OX40 agonist ivuxolimab in advanced cancers. Turning to the study itself: The study enrolled dose-escalation patients with hepatocellular carcinoma, melanoma, renal cell or head and neck cancer.

General study results and limits: CD8+ T cells were the subset that, on average, had more expanded clones than CD4+. No determination was made of the antigen specificity of the expanded peripheral T cells. Within 6 weeks, CD4+ and CD8+ blood T cells expanded clonally at 0.1 to 3.0 mg/kg.

V lost 5 bases and J 5 bases, leaving 13 bases between the germline ends. This CDR3 is built from 13 residues. Per the germline V gene, CDR1 is SEHNR and CDR2 is FQNEAQ (reference sequence). Sequencing was performed with immunoSEQ multiplex PCR; in TCRdb, only in-frame clones are kept and a portion is missing. The sample contains tens of thousands of clones, 80% to 95% of which appear only once. As regards this clone: Its antigen is not known.

This chain uses TRBV7-9 with TRBJ2-7; either TRBD1 or TRBD2 may fit D (7 bases each). The sequence came from an adult with an advanced solid tumor such as melanoma, head and neck, liver or kidney cancer. Sample: CD4+ or CD8+ T cells sorted from blood, taken in a trial of the OX40 agonist ivuxolimab. This chain's CDR3 is CASSQGGFDEQYF. CDR3 bases: TGTGCCAGCAGCCAGGGGGGGTTCGACGAGCAGTACTTC.